This T cell receptor (beta chain) was obtained from a study of blood T cell repertoires in COVID-19. V lost 4 bases and J 12 bases, leaving 22 bases between the germline ends. The CDR3 is 15 amino acids. Germline V gene sequence: CDR1 SGHVS, CDR2 FQNEAQ. Clones were sequenced by immunoSEQ multiplex PCR, and TCRdb holds only the in-frame ones, with some missing. The profile shows a few hundred thousand clones, 70% to 90% of them singletons. The cohort comprised adults aged 18 to 89 years residing in approximately 25 US areas. The sequenced sample was PBMCs or T cells enriched from blood (not recorded which). V is TRBV7-8 and J is TRBJ2-1; D is ambiguous. The source is a woman aged 50 to 60 who had recovered from COVID-19. This chain's CDR3 is CASSSSRLPIRGQFF. As DNA, the CDR3 is TGTGCCAGCAGCTCCTCCCGGCTGCCAATCCGCGGGCAGTTCTTC.